Listed here are 19 T cell receptor beta chains from one sample, sequenced in a study of OX40 agonist ivuxolimab in advanced cancers. This table comes from immunoSEQ multiplex PCR, and its TCRdb copy is limited to in-frame clones, with some not included. This table has about 76,000 clones, about 82% appearing once. The sequenced sample was CD4+ or CD8+ T cells sorted from blood, obtained in a trial of the OX40 agonist ivuxolimab. The origin of the receptors is an adult with an advanced solid tumor such as melanoma, head and neck, liver or kidney cancer.

This chain links TRBV29-1 with TRBJ2-7; 7 bases fit TRBD2. The CDR3 contains 15 residues. V trimming: 7 bases; J trimming: 2 bases; junction bases outside the gene matches: 14. The germline gives CDR1 SQVTM, CDR2 ANQGSEA. In DNA form, the CDR3 reads TGCAGCGCCGGGGCCGGGTCTAGCGGACCCTACGAGCAGTACTTC. Translation gives CSAGAGSSGPYEQYF.

This sequence joins TRBV7-8 and TRBJ2-5, with 8 bases lining up with TRBD2. Per germline, CDR1 SGHVS and CDR2 FQNEAQ. V dropped 5 bases and J dropped 5; count of bases not matched to a gene: 10. CDR3 length: 15 residues. The CDR3 is CASSPFGRAKETQYF. The CDR3 coding sequence is TGTGCCAGCAGCCCATTCGGGAGGGCCAAGGAGACCCAGTACTTC.

The CDR3 DNA reads TGTGCCAGCAGCTTACTGGGGGGACGGGAAAAACTGTTTTTT. Protein sequence: CASSLLGGREKLFF. The chain carries TRBV7-9 and TRBJ1-4; possibly TRBD1 for D (5 bases). The CDR3 has 14 residues. The germline gives CDR1 SEHNR, CDR2 FQNEAQ (reference sequence). V gave up 2 bases and J gave up 8 bases, with 12 bases separating them.

The chain carries TRBV2 and TRBJ1-2; D not resolved. Trimming shortened V by 1 base and J by 4 bases, and 10 bases separated the two germline ends. The CDR3 has 14 amino acids. Germline V gene sequence: CDR1 SNHLY, CDR2 FYNNEI. The CDR3 coding sequence is TGTGCCAGCAGTGAAGTGGCAGACCTCTATGGCTACACCTTC. Its translation: CASSEVADLYGYTF.

This sequence joins TRBV5-4 and TRBJ2-1; 7 bases are shared with TRBD1. Per the germline V gene, CDR1 is SGHNT and CDR2 is YYREEE (reference sequence). The CDR3 is 13 amino acids. J was trimmed by 8 bases and V by 0 bases; bases with no gene match: 2. Here the CDR3 DNA reads TGTGCCAGCAGCTTGGACAGGGGCGATGAGCAGTTCTTC. It yields the protein CASSLDRGDEQFF. Full variable domain (missing parts from reference TRBV5-4 and TRBJ2-1): ETGVTQSPTHLIKTRGQQVTLRCSSQSGHNTVSWYQQALGQGPQFIFQYYREEENGRGNFPPRFSGLQFPNYSSELNVNALELDDSALYLCASSLDRGDEQFFGPGTRLTVL.

The chain joins TRBV6-7 to TRBJ2-7, with 9 positions matching TRBD2. TRBV6-7 is filed as an ORF, its function uncertain. V shed 0 bases and J 2 bases; nucleotides not matched to a gene: 11. The CDR3 is made up of 18 amino acids. The CDR3 loop reads CASSYSGLAGKRPYEQYF. CDR3 DNA sequence: TGTGCCAGCAGTTACTCAGGGCTAGCGGGAAAAAGGCCCTACGAGCAGTACTTC.

This sequence joins TRBV27 and TRBJ2-3, with D possibly TRBD2 on 5 matching bases. This CDR3 contains 13 residues. The V end was cut by 6 bases, the J end by 6 bases, with 13 bases between. Germline V gene lookup returns CDR1 MNHEY and CDR2 SMNVEV (reference sequence). The CDR3 loop is CASRQRRTDTQYF. The CDR3 DNA reads TGTGCCAGCAGGCAAAGACGGACTGATACGCAGTATTTT.

The genes are TRBV29-1 and TRBJ1-1; D ambiguous. Trimming removed 5 bases from V and 1 base from J, with 5 bases in between. The V gene's germline CDR1 is SQVTM and CDR2 ANQGSEA. The CDR3 length is 11 residues. CDR3 nucleotide sequence: TGCAGCGTTCTGGAGAACACTGAAGCTTTCTTT. Translated: CSVLENTEAFF.

CDR3 residues: CASSFSGTKDGNEQFF. The CDR3 DNA follows: TGTGCCAGCAGCTTTTCCGGGACGAAAGATGGCAATGAGCAGTTCTTC. The chain recombines TRBV11-3 with TRBJ2-1; perhaps D is TRBD1 or TRBD2 (5 bases each). Germline loops: CDR1 SGHNT, CDR2 YENEEA. Deletions cut 3 bases from V and 6 bases from J, with 18 bases between. The CDR3 has 16 residues. The complete variable domain, with remaining parts taken from reference TRBV11-3 and TRBJ2-1, reads EAGVVQSPRYKIIEKKQPVAFWCNPISGHNTLYWYLQNLGQGPELLIRYENEEAVDDSQLPKDRFSAERLKGVDSTLKIQPAELGDSAVYLCASSFSGTKDGNEQFFGPGTRLTVL.

The chain joins TRBV30 to TRBJ2-5; the D is unclear. V lost 4 bases to trimming and J lost 1 base, with 7 bases between them. The length of the CDR3 is 12 residues. CDR1 GTSNPN and CDR2 SVGIG come from the germline V gene (reference sequence). The DNA for the CDR3 is TGTGCCTGGAACCTGGGCCAAGAGACCCAGTACTTC. Protein sequence: CAWNLGQETQYF.

The rearrangement links TRBV4-2 to TRBJ1-1; D is unresolved. Trimming took off 0 bases at V and 8 bases at J, with 10 bases between the two ends. The CDR3 totals 13 residues. Germline V gene data show CDR1 as LGHNA and CDR2 as YNFKEQ. CDR3 residues: CASSQEGRLEAFF. CDR3 bases: TGTGCCAGCAGCCAAGAAGGCAGATTAGAAGCTTTCTTT.

The chain has TRBV5-8 and TRBJ1-2, with TRBD1 matching over 7 bases. With V trimmed by 1 base and J by 4 bases, 1 base remained unmatched. From germline, CDR1 is SGHTS and CDR2 YDEGEE. The CDR3 is 13 amino acids. CDR3 protein: CASSLRDSYGYTF. CDR3 sequence (DNA): TGTGCCAGCAGCTTGAGGGACAGCTATGGCTACACCTTC.

The CDR3 here is CASNPGTGQGGETQYF. For the CDR3, the DNA is TGTGCCAGCAACCCCGGTACAGGCCAGGGTGGAGAGACCCAGTACTTC. This chain links TRBV7-9 with TRBJ2-5; D possibly corresponds to TRBD1 (5 bases). Trimming left V 7 bases short and J 4 bases short, with 22 bases between. Germline V lookup: CDR1 SEHNR, CDR2 FQNEAQ (reference sequence). The CDR3 loop spans 16 amino acids.

The chain carries TRBV19 and TRBJ1-2, with TRBD1 matching 8 bases. Germline loops: CDR1 LNHDA, CDR2 SQIVND (reference sequence). Unmatched junction bases numbered 10, after V lost 6 bases and J lost 4 bases. There are 15 residues in the CDR3. The CDR3 region has the DNA TGTGCCAGTAGCTCCGGGACAGGACTTTTCTATGGCTACACCTTC. Translating it yields CASSSGTGLFYGYTF. Variable domain in full (rest from reference TRBV19 and TRBJ1-2): DGGITQSPKYLFRKEGQNVTLSCEQNLNHDAMYWYRQDPGQGLRLIYYSQIVNDFQKGDIAEGYSVSREKKESFPLTVTSAQKNPTAFYLCASSSGTGLFYGYTFGSGTRLTVV.

V is TRBV19 and J is TRBJ2-5, with unresolved D. This CDR3 contains 13 residues. The V gene lost 3 bases and the J gene lost 2 bases, with 7 bases spanning the gap. CDR1 and CDR2 (germline): LNHDA, SQIVND (reference sequence). CDR3 amino acids: CASSIARQETQYF. For the CDR3, the DNA is TGTGCCAGTAGTATCGCCAGACAAGAGACCCAGTACTTC. Variable domain in full (rest from reference TRBV19 and TRBJ2-5): DGGITQSPKYLFRKEGQNVTLSCEQNLNHDAMYWYRQDPGQGLRLIYYSQIVNDFQKGDIAEGYSVSREKKESFPLTVTSAQKNPTAFYLCASSIARQETQYFGPGTRLLVL.

V gene TRBV21-1 combines with J gene TRBJ2-7; the table's D call, TRBD2, was not checked against the DNA. TRBV21-1 is a known pseudogene. The CDR3 extends over 22 amino acids. The CDR3 nucleotides are TGTGCCAGCAGCAATCCCGGGACAGGGTTAGCGGGAGGCCTCCCGTACCCATACGAGCAGTACTTC. Residues: CASSNPGTGLAGGLPYPYEQYF.

This chain connects TRBV25-1 to TRBJ1-2; a possible D gene is TRBD1 (5 bases). This CDR3 region has 18 residues. Trimming took 3 bases from V and 4 from J, leaving 24 bases between them. Germline CDR1 and CDR2: MGHDK and SYGVNS. The CDR3 DNA reads TGTGCCAGCAGTGATCTCGGGGACCTCAACGATATTATCTATGGCTACACCTTC. Residues: CASSDLGDLNDIIYGYTF.

The chain has TRBV2 and TRBJ2-2; D perhaps matches TRBD1 (6 bases). There are 14 residues in the CDR3. Per the germline V gene, CDR1 is SNHLY and CDR2 is FYNNEI. The V end lost 6 bases, the J end lost 6 bases, and 14 bases lay between the germline ends. CDR3 residues: CASRGGQSAGELFF. The CDR3 nucleotides are TGTGCCAGCAGGGGCGGACAGTCGGCCGGGGAGCTGTTTTTT.

The chain combines TRBV10-3 with TRBJ2-1, with 9 bases aligning to TRBD1. CDR1 ENHRY and CDR2 SYGVKD come from the germline V gene. Germline trimming cut 4 bases from V and 5 bases from J; bases unmatched to any gene: 9. This CDR3 spans 16 amino acids. The DNA for the CDR3 is TGTGCCATCAGTGTAGATCGGGGACAGGGTAACAATGAGCAGTTCTTC. Translating gives CAISVDRGQGNNEQFF.